Below, 18 T cell receptor beta chains from the same sample are listed, as sequenced in a study of blood T cell repertoires in COVID-19. The repertoire was sequenced with immunoSEQ multiplex PCR; TCRdb's copy has only in-frame clones and lacks some. The table includes 160,000 or so clones, less than 90% detected once. The sequencing sample was made of peripheral blood. These receptors all stem from a woman aged 65 to 85 with acute or convalescent COVID-19.

Here the CDR3 DNA reads TGTGCCAGCAGCTCAAGACAGGGGGCAACCGGGGAGCTGTTTTTT. It specifies CASSSRQGATGELFF. This chain links TRBV7-2 with TRBJ2-2, with 10 bases aligning to TRBD1. The CDR3 length is 15 residues. With 4 bases clipped from V and 5 bases from J, the junction kept 4 bases outside the gene matches. CDR1 is SGHTA and CDR2 is FQGNSA in the germline V gene.

This rearrangement joins TRBV6-5 to TRBJ2-3, with 10 nucleotides matching TRBD1. Per germline, CDR1 MNHEY and CDR2 SVGAGI. J was trimmed by 6 bases and V by 8 bases; bases with no gene match: 11. This CDR3 has 15 amino acids. CDR3 bases: TGTGCCAGCCTCGCGGGACAGGGGCCGGTCGATACGCAGTATTTT. Amino acid sequence: CASLAGQGPVDTQYF.

As for this clone: This sample also contains other DNA sequences that code for the same CDR3. The rearrangement joins TRBV5-1 to TRBJ1-3; 11 nucleotides align to TRBD1. This CDR3 spans 15 amino acids. The V gene's germline CDR1 is SGHRS and CDR2 YFSETQ. V gave up 4 bases and J gave up 4 bases; unmatched junction bases: 4. For the CDR3, the DNA is TGCGCCAGCAGCCTAGGACAGGGGGCCGGAAACACCATATATTTT. Translated, it gives CASSLGQGAGNTIYF.

The chain employs TRBV2 and TRBJ2-7; a weak D match, TRBD1 (5 bases). V dropped 6 bases and J dropped 0 bases, with 12 bases sitting between them. Germline assignment: CDR1 SNHLY and CDR2 FYNNEI. There are 14 residues in the CDR3. The CDR3 spells CASRQDGFSYEQYF. The CDR3 DNA reads as TGTGCCAGCAGACAGGACGGATTCTCCTACGAGCAGTACTTC. The complete variable domain, with remaining parts taken from reference TRBV2 and TRBJ2-7, reads EPEVTQTPSHQVTQMGQEVILRCVPISNHLYFYWYRQILGQKVEFLVSFYNNEISEKSEIFDDQFSVERPDGSNFTLKIRSTKLEDSAMYFCASRQDGFSYEQYFGPGTRLTVT.

CDR3 amino acids: CASSYLSGANTGELFF. Written as DNA, the CDR3 is TGTGCCAGCAGTTACCTTAGCGGGGCGAACACCGGGGAGCTGTTTTTT. The V call is TRBV6-5, the J call TRBJ2-2, with 8 bases matching TRBD2. J gave up 0 bases and V 2 bases, and 2 bases lay outside the gene matches. This CDR3 has 16 amino acids. Germline loops: CDR1 MNHEY, CDR2 SVGAGI.

A single count supports this clone. The chain recombines TRBV18 with TRBJ1-2, with a weak D call TRBD1 (5 bases). V was clipped by 0 bases and J by 3 bases, with 14 bases between them. Germline V gene sequence: CDR1 KGHSH, CDR2 LQKENI. CDR3 length: 16 amino acids. CDR3 sequence reads: CASSPPIGVGDYGYTF. CDR3 DNA sequence: TGTGCCAGCTCACCACCGATAGGGGTAGGGGACTATGGCTACACCTTC.

The rearrangement links TRBV30 to TRBJ1-1, with D uncertain. V was cut by 1 base and J by 1 base, with 16 bases left in between. CDR3 length equals 16 residues. Germline lookup yields CDR1 GTSNPN and CDR2 SVGIG (reference sequence). CDR3 protein: CAWSGFSKGGNTEAFF. The CDR3 DNA reads TGTGCCTGGAGTGGGTTTTCGAAAGGAGGGAACACTGAAGCTTTCTTT.

The V gene is TRBV9, the J gene TRBJ2-4; a weak D match, TRBD1 (6 bases). From germline, CDR1 is SGDLS and CDR2 YYNGEE. The CDR3 spans 13 residues. The ends were cut back, 3 bases at V and 7 bases at J, with 11 bases in the middle. As DNA, the CDR3 is TGTGCCAGCAGCGCGCCCCAGGGGAACATTCAGTACTTC. Its protein product is CASSAPQGNIQYF. Drawing the rest from reference TRBV9 and TRBJ2-4, the complete variable domain is DSGVTQTPKHLITATGQRVTLRCSPRSGDLSVYWYQQSLDQGLQFLIQYYNGEERAKGNILERFSAQQFPDLHSELNLSSLELGDSALYFCASSAPQGNIQYFGAGTRLSVL.

J is TRBJ1-1 and V is TRBV6-5; 8 bases agree with TRBD1. Germline lookup yields CDR1 MNHEY and CDR2 SVGAGI. V was clipped by 7 bases and J by 3 bases; unmatched bases: 7. This CDR3 spans 14 amino acids. CDR3 region: CASNPGGGDTEAFF. For the CDR3, the DNA is TGTGCCAGCAACCCAGGGGGCGGCGACACTGAAGCTTTCTTT.

The V gene is TRBV27, the J gene TRBJ1-5, with D tentatively TRBD1 (6 bases). Trimming stripped 2 bases from V and 3 bases from J, with 11 bases between. Looked up from germline, CDR1 is MNHEY and CDR2 is SMNVEV (reference sequence). The CDR3 consists of 15 residues. The CDR3 DNA sequence: TGTGCCAGCAGTTTAAAGACAGGCATCAATCAGCCCCAGCATTTT. Translation: CASSLKTGINQPQHF.

The table lists this clone with a few counts. J is TRBJ1-2 and V is TRBV15, with D maybe TRBD1 (6 bases). Germline V gene lookup returns CDR1 LNHNV and CDR2 YYDKDF (reference sequence). CDR3 length: 13 amino acids. V lost 4 bases and J 6 bases, leaving 12 bases between the germline ends. CDR3 in DNA: TGTGCCACCAGCACCTTATCAGGGGATGGCTACACCTTC. Encoded protein: CATSTLSGDGYTF. Complete variable domain (other parts from reference TRBV15 and TRBJ1-2): DAMVIQNPRYQVTQFGKPVTLSCSQTLNHNVMYWYQQKSSQAPKLLFHYYDKDFNNEADTPDNFQSRRPNTSFCFLDIRSPGLGDTAMYLCATSTLSGDGYTFGSGTRLTVV.

This chain links TRBV5-8 with TRBJ1-5, with D maybe TRBD1 (5 bases). Germline lookup yields CDR1 SGHTS and CDR2 YDEGEE. CDR3 size: 17 residues. V was shortened by 0 bases and J by 5 bases, with 18 bases between the two germline ends. This CDR3 is CASSLERGFAGHQPQHF. CDR3 coding DNA: TGTGCCAGCAGCTTGGAACGGGGGTTTGCTGGGCATCAGCCCCAGCATTTT.

J is TRBJ2-7 and V is TRBV21-1; TRBD1 reflects the table's D call only, with no check against the DNA. TRBV21-1 counts as a pseudogene. The CDR3 is 14 residues long. DNA of the CDR3: TGTGCCAGCAGCAAAGTGAAGGGGGCTTACGAGCAGTACTTC. It specifies CASSKVKGAYEQYF.

This clone was recorded a few times. V gene TRBV3-1 (or the pseudogene TRBV3-2) combines with J gene TRBJ1-4; D may be TRBD1 (6 bases). Looked up from germline, CDR1 is LGHDT and CDR2 is YNNKEL (reference sequence). V lost 0 bases, J lost 8 bases, and 19 bases lay in between. This CDR3 region has 17 residues. CDR3 sequence: CASSQEGGRGFWEKLFF. CDR3 sequence (DNA): TGTGCCAGCAGCCAAGAGGGCGGCAGGGGTTTTTGGGAAAAACTGTTTTTT.

This clone was seen a few times. This chain uses TRBV29-1 with TRBJ2-7, with a possible D match to TRBD1 (5 bases). V dropped 2 bases and J dropped 2 bases, with 10 bases sitting between them. The CDR3 sequence is 13 residues long. Germline lookup yields CDR1 SQVTM and CDR2 ANQGSEA. The CDR3 reads CSVEQGFTYEQYF. CDR3 bases: TGCAGCGTTGAACAGGGTTTCACCTACGAGCAGTACTTC.

This clone was counted only a few times. V is TRBV10-1 and J is TRBJ2-5, with TRBD2 matching over 13 bases. The J segment lost 4 bases and the V segment lost 7 bases, leaving 9 bases of the junction unmatched. There are 16 residues in the CDR3. Germline V gene lookup returns CDR1 WNHNN and CDR2 SYGVQD (reference sequence). CDR3 region: CASINTSGGAVETQYF. Here the CDR3 DNA reads TGCGCCAGCATCAACACTAGCGGGGGGGCCGTAGAGACCCAGTACTTC.

Only one count was recorded for this clone. The chain uses TRBV21-1 and TRBJ1-1; TRBD1 was called by the table and not checked on the DNA. TRBV21-1 counts as a pseudogene. The CDR3 covers 16 residues. DNA of the CDR3: TGTGCCAGCAGCAAATGTGGGACAGGGGGAAACACTGAAGCTTTCTTT. Translating gives CASSKCGTGGNTEAFF.

The chain uses TRBV2 and TRBJ2-3; no firm D call. Trimming removed 6 bases from V and 3 bases from J, with 16 bases in between. This CDR3 contains 15 residues. Germline CDR1 SNHLY, CDR2 FYNNEI. CDR3 protein: CASSPADTRTDTQYF. The DNA of the CDR3 is TGTGCCAGCAGCCCGGCCGACACTCGGACAGATACGCAGTATTTT.